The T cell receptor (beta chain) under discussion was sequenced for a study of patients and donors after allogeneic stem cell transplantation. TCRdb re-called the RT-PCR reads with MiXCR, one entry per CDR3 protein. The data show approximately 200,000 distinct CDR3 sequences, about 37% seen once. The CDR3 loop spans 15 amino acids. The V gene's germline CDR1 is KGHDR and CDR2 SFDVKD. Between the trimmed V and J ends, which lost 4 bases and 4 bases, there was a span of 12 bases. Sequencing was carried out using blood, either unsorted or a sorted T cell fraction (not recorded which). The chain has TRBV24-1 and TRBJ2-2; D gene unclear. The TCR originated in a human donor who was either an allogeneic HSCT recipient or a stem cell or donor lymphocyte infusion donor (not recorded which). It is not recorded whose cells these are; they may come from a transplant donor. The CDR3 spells CATSEAFRFTGELFF. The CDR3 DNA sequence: TGTGCCACCAGTGAGGCCTTTAGGTTCACCGGGGAGCTGTTTTTT.